The 23 T cell receptor beta chains below come from one sample, sequenced in a study of cytomegalovirus exposure and HLA in healthy donors. The PCR ran on 60 Vbeta and 13 Jbeta primers. Profiling relied on immunoSEQ multiplex PCR, and the TCRdb table lists in-frame clones only, not all of them. This table has around 140,000 clones, roughly 89% appearing once. The source material was PBMCs. All receptors derive from a woman aged 30 to 39 in good health and CMV-seronegative.

The chain carries TRBV10-3 and TRBJ2-5; TRBD2 agrees at 8 bases. J gave up 1 base and V 5 bases, and 9 bases lay outside the gene matches. This CDR3 is built from 16 residues. Germline CDR1 and CDR2: ENHRY and SYGVKD. For the CDR3, the DNA is TGTGCCATCAGTCCCCGGGGGGGAGGGCCCCAAGAGACCCAGTACTTC. Translating gives CAISPRGGGPQETQYF.

CDR3 DNA: TGCGCCAGCAGCTTGGTAGGTCCTAGCGGTACTAGCTCCTACGAGCAGTACTTC. It specifies CASSLVGPSGTSSYEQYF. V usage is TRBV5-1 and J usage is TRBJ2-7; the match to TRBD2 covers 7 bases. The CDR3 has 18 amino acids. V trimming: 0 bases; J trimming: 0 bases; junction bases outside the gene matches: 12. Germline loops: CDR1 SGHRS, CDR2 YFSETQ.

This chain joins TRBV6-1 and TRBJ1-1; weak D call: TRBD1 (6 bases). The CDR3 has 16 residues. The V end lost 0 bases, the J end lost 2 bases, and 13 bases lay between the germline ends. Germline V gene lookup returns CDR1 MNHNS and CDR2 SASEGT. The CDR3 is CASSEARRGGNTEAFF. The CDR3 coding sequence is TGTGCCAGCAGTGAAGCAAGGCGGGGGGGCAACACTGAAGCTTTCTTT.

This chain joins TRBV5-1 and TRBJ2-7; D unresolved. Germline-derived CDR1 and CDR2 are SGHRS and YFSETQ. CDR3 length: 14 residues. With 0 bases removed from V and 2 bases from J, the gap between germline ends came to 9 bases. CDR3 bases: TGCGCCAGCAGCTTGGGTCCAGAAACCTACGAGCAGTACTTC. This sequence encodes CASSLGPETYEQYF.

The chain combines TRBV7-8 with TRBJ2-5; 9 nucleotides agree with TRBD2. The J call is doubtful: the DNA matches TRBJ2-7 better. This CDR3 is 15 amino acids long. Germline V lookup: CDR1 SGHVS, CDR2 FQNEAQ. The CDR3 nucleotides read TGTGCCAGCAGCCAGCGGCTAGCGGGGATCTACGAGCAGTACTTC. Its translation is CASSQRLAGIYEQYF.

This CDR3 is CASSRARGAQETQYF. CDR3 nucleotides: TGCGCCAGCAGCCGGGCCCGGGGGGCCCAAGAGACCCAGTACTTC. This chain joins TRBV5-1 and TRBJ2-5, with a tentative D call TRBD2 (7 bases). CDR1 is SGHRS and CDR2 is YFSETQ in the germline V gene. Trimming shortened V by 4 bases and J by 1 base, and 14 bases separated the two germline ends. The CDR3 length is 15 residues.

The chain is built from TRBV9 and TRBJ2-2; tentative D call: TRBD1 (6 bases). V was clipped by 0 bases and J by 6 bases, with 9 bases between them. The CDR3 runs 14 residues. CDR1 and CDR2 from the germline V gene are SGDLS and YYNGEE. This CDR3 is CASSVVSGAGELFF. The CDR3, as DNA: TGTGCCAGCAGCGTAGTTTCAGGGGCCGGGGAGCTGTTTTTT.

The chain recombines TRBV7-9 with TRBJ1-3, with 12 bases fitting TRBD1. V lost 5 bases, J lost 3 bases, and 11 bases stayed unmatched. The germline V gene has CDR1 SEHNR and CDR2 FQNEAQ (reference sequence). The CDR3 is made up of 18 amino acids. CDR3 amino acids: CASSPRDRGLLIGNTIYF. The CDR3 bases are TGTGCCAGCAGCCCCCGGGACAGGGGGCTTCTAATTGGAAACACCATATATTTT.

This clone was found once. This chain uses TRBV19 with TRBJ2-1; 7 nucleotides line up with TRBD2. The germline V gene encodes CDR1 LNHDA and CDR2 SQIVND (reference sequence). The CDR3 length is 15 residues. The V gene end was trimmed by 5 bases and the J gene end by 2 bases; junction bases not matched to a gene: 6. The CDR3 DNA follows: TGTGCCAGTAGTCTCGCGGGAGAGGCCTACAATGAGCAGTTCTTC. It translates to CASSLAGEAYNEQFF.

The CDR3 region has the DNA TGTGCCAGCAGTCCCCTCTTTAGCGGGAGCACAGATACGCAGTATTTT. Protein product: CASSPLFSGSTDTQYF. V and J are TRBV27 and TRBJ2-3; the match to TRBD2 covers 7 bases. CDR3 length equals 16 residues. The junction had 8 bases not matched to a gene; V was cut back by 5 bases and J by 0 bases. CDR1 and CDR2 (germline): MNHEY, SMNVEV (reference sequence).

CDR3 loop: CASSFAGGSSYEQYF. CDR3 sequence (DNA): TGCGCCAGCAGTTTCGCGGGAGGGTCCTCCTACGAGCAGTACTTC. The chain combines TRBV5-1 with TRBJ2-5, with TRBD2 matching over 9 bases. The DNA matches TRBJ2-7 better at its end, which makes the J call doubtful. The CDR3 consists of 15 residues. Germline-derived CDR1 and CDR2 are SGHRS and YFSETQ.

DNA for the CDR3: TGTGCCAGCAGAAATCCCACAGGTGACTATGGCTACACCTTC. Translating it yields CASRNPTGDYGYTF. The genes are TRBV2 and TRBJ1-2, with D perhaps matching TRBD1 (5 bases). CDR3 size: 14 residues. Trimming left V 6 bases short and J 3 bases short, with 14 bases between. Germline V CDR1 and CDR2: SNHLY, FYNNEI.

V is TRBV9 and J is TRBJ1-6, with 11 bases matching TRBD1. This CDR3 spans 16 amino acids. J was trimmed by 9 bases and V by 4 bases; bases with no gene match: 9. CDR1 is SGDLS and CDR2 is YYNGEE in the germline V gene. As DNA, the CDR3 is TGTGCCAGCAGCACCCTTGAGGACAGGGGGCTTTCACCCCTCCACTTT. Translated, it gives CASSTLEDRGLSPLHF.

The chain uses TRBV7-9 and TRBJ2-1; the D gene is possibly TRBD1 (5 bases). CDR1 SEHNR and CDR2 FQNEAQ come from the germline V gene (reference sequence). This CDR3 has 12 residues. V was shortened by 6 bases and J by 9 bases, with 12 bases between the two germline ends. The CDR3 DNA reads as TGTGCCAGCAGGGGGCAGGTAGTTGAGCAGTTCTTC. This translates into CASRGQVVEQFF.

The J gene is TRBJ1-3, the V gene TRBV7-8, with TRBD1 matching over 7 bases. V lost 3 bases to trimming and J lost 1 base; unmatched junction nucleotides: 9. Germline V gene sequence: CDR1 SGHVS, CDR2 FQNEAQ. The CDR3 totals 17 residues. CDR3 region: CASSFHTGDKSGNTIYF. For the CDR3, the DNA is TGTGCCAGCAGCTTCCACACAGGGGACAAATCTGGAAACACCATATATTTT.

CDR3 amino acids: CASSSGNKGYGYTF. CDR3 nucleotide sequence: TGTGCCAGCAGTTCGGGGAATAAGGGCTATGGCTACACCTTC. This rearrangement joins TRBV6-5 to TRBJ1-2; D gene ambiguous. Germline V CDR1 and CDR2: MNHEY, SVGAGI. The CDR3 spans 14 residues. The V end was cut by 4 bases, the J end by 4 bases, with 13 bases between.

The chain combines TRBV5-1 with TRBJ2-1, with 12 bases fitting TRBD2. This CDR3 is 21 amino acids long. Germline V gives CDR1 SGHRS, CDR2 YFSETQ. The ends lost 4 bases at V and 5 bases at J; junction bases unmatched: 22. CDR3 coding DNA: TGCGCCAGCAGCCCCATGGAGCTAGCGGGGGGGCCGGAAAAGAGGGACAATGAGCAGTTCTTC. This translates into CASSPMELAGGPEKRDNEQFF.

CDR3 sequence reads: CASTPTGLSNQPQHF. DNA of the CDR3: TGTGCCAGCACCCCGACAGGGTTGAGCAATCAGCCCCAGCATTTT. The genes are TRBV27 and TRBJ1-5; 7 nucleotides match TRBD1. The CDR3 has 15 residues. V was pared by 7 bases and J by 1 base, with 7 bases of the junction left unmatched. Germline loops: CDR1 MNHEY, CDR2 SMNVEV (reference sequence).

The rearrangement links TRBV7-2 to TRBJ2-7; TRBD1 matches at 7 bases. Germline lookup yields CDR1 SGHTA and CDR2 FQGNSA. Trimming at V came to 6 bases and at J to 6 bases, leaving 5 bases not matched to a gene. This CDR3 comprises 12 residues. The CDR3 here is CASSSTGSEQYF. CDR3 DNA: TGTGCCAGCAGTTCGACAGGGTCCGAGCAGTACTTC.

The chain carries TRBV5-4 and TRBJ2-3; TRBD1 matches 8 bases. CDR1 and CDR2 (germline): SGHNT, YYREEE (reference sequence). The CDR3 loop spans 15 amino acids. Germline trimming cut 4 bases from V and 8 bases from J; bases unmatched to any gene: 12. The CDR3 nucleotides are TGTGCCAGCAGCGTTGTCGGCAGGGGGCAGGGTACGCAGTATTTT. This encodes CASSVVGRGQGTQYF.

The rearrangement joins TRBV28 to TRBJ1-1; D is ambiguous. V was clipped by 5 bases and J by 0 bases, with 10 bases between them. The germline V gene encodes CDR1 MDHEN and CDR2 SYDVKM. The CDR3 covers 14 residues. The CDR3, as DNA: TGTGCCAGCAGTCCTACAGAAATGAACACTGAAGCTTTCTTT. Translation: CASSPTEMNTEAFF.

This chain joins TRBV7-3 and TRBJ1-1; D is ambiguous. The germline gives CDR1 SGHTA, CDR2 FQGTGA. The CDR3 is 14 amino acids. V was trimmed by 1 base and J by 5 bases, leaving 11 bases between them. The CDR3 reads CASSLIGQGTEAFF. CDR3 nucleotides: TGTGCCAGCAGCTTAATTGGGCAAGGTACTGAAGCTTTCTTT.

The table lists this clone with a few counts. V usage is TRBV7-2 and J usage is TRBJ2-3; TRBD2 matches at 9 bases. Germline values: CDR1 SGHTA, CDR2 FQGNSA. The V and J ends lost 5 bases and 5 bases, in that order; junction bases with no gene match: 8. The CDR3 is 15 residues long. This CDR3 is CASSPNSGGIDTQYF. CDR3 nucleotide sequence: TGTGCCAGCAGCCCGAATAGCGGGGGAATAGATACGCAGTATTTT.